The sequence of this T cell receptor beta chain was determined in a study of blood T cell repertoires in COVID-19. The CDR3 length is 20 residues. J gave up 0 bases and V 6 bases, and 18 bases lay outside the gene matches. The germline gives CDR1 LNHDA, CDR2 SQIVND (reference sequence). The repertoire was sequenced with immunoSEQ multiplex PCR; TCRdb's copy has only in-frame clones and lacks some. Of over 200,000 clones listed, approximately 86% are singletons. V and J are TRBV19 and TRBJ1-5; TRBD1 aligns across 9 bases. This clonotype was sampled from a woman in her 30s who had been exposed to COVID-19. Source material: PBMCs or T cells enriched from blood (not recorded which). This CDR3 reads CASSLKPGQGIPSSNQPQHF. The CDR3 bases are TGTGCCAGTAGCCTGAAACCGGGACAGGGAATACCCAGTAGCAATCAGCCCCAGCATTTT.